This TCR beta chain was documented in a study of OX40 agonist ivuxolimab in advanced cancers. About the study: Patients were given ivuxolimab, an antibody that agonizes OX40 (CD134). Study-level points and caveats: There were, on average, more expanded clones in CD8+ T cells than in CD4+.

This table comes from immunoSEQ multiplex PCR, and its TCRdb copy is limited to in-frame clones, with some not included. The table has about 88,000 clones, around nine tenths seen once. Worth noting for this clone: Its antigen is unidentified.

The CDR3 runs 14 residues. Looked up from germline, CDR1 is SGHRS and CDR2 is YFSETQ. Trimming cost V 0 bases and J 2 bases, with 8 bases left between them. Patients were ruled out by autoimmune disease history or systemic immunosuppression. The sequencing used CD4+ or CD8+ T cells sorted from blood, collected in a trial of the OX40 agonist ivuxolimab. The chain links TRBV5-1 to TRBJ1-2; possible D gene TRBD1, 6 bases. The receptor's source is an adult with an advanced solid tumor such as melanoma, head and neck, liver or kidney cancer. CDR3 region: CASSLGTGNYGYTF. The CDR3 coding sequence is TGCGCCAGCAGCTTGGGTACAGGGAACTATGGCTACACCTTC.